The source of this T cell receptor beta chain is a study of blood T cell dynamics during melanoma immunotherapy. Study background: First-line therapy was either pembrolizumab or nivolumab with ipilimumab for metastatic melanoma.

Time point of the sample: week 3, after first cycle of checkpoint inhibitor. Sampling occurred pretreatment (T0) and at week 3 (W3), after cycle one of checkpoint blockade. Here immunoSEQ multiplex PCR was the method, and the copy in TCRdb shows in-frame clones only, minus some. Here the sample spans some 15,000 clones, about 95% being singletons. Germline V lookup: CDR1 MNHEY, CDR2 SMNVEV (reference sequence). The CDR3 covers 15 residues. V was clipped by 7 bases and J by 5 bases, with 19 bases between them. The J gene is TRBJ2-3, the V gene TRBV27; possibly TRBD1 for D (6 bases). This TCR was recovered from a human donor with melanoma. This specimen was effector memory CD8+ T cells from blood, taken from a patient treated with checkpoint blockade. CDR3 amino acids: CASTYLGQSGDTQYF. CDR3 sequence (DNA): TGTGCCAGCACCTACCTCGGACAGTCAGGAGATACGCAGTATTTT.